The rows below give T cell receptor beta chains drawn from one sample of a study of blood T cell repertoires in COVID-19. The repertoire was sequenced with immunoSEQ multiplex PCR; TCRdb's copy has only in-frame clones and lacks some. The sample lists some 290,000 clones; around nine tenths were seen once. The sample consisted of peripheral blood. The receptors come from a woman in her 30s with COVID-19, enrolled during active disease. Each CDR3 is given with its conserved first and last residue. Fields, in order: V gene, CDR3 protein.

v_gene: TRBV3-1/TRBV3-2
CDR3aa: CARSGTSERNEQFF

v_gene: TRBV29-1
CDR3aa: CSGGGPRVEAFF

v_gene: TRBV2
CDR3aa: CASLGLEGNYEQYF

v_gene: TRBV3-1/TRBV3-2
CDR3aa: CASSQDPGGTGELFF

v_gene: TRBV2
CDR3aa: CASRGYRDREPRNYGYTF

v_gene: TRBV11-2
CDR3aa: CASSPTGVQPQHF

v_gene: TRBV6-2/TRBV6-3
CDR3aa: CASSYVGGRRWNEQFF

v_gene: TRBV11-2
CDR3aa: CASSATLAGGSYNEQFF

v_gene: TRBV15
CDR3aa: CATSRPGLLNTGELFF

v_gene: TRBV27
CDR3aa: CASSLSLINEQFF

v_gene: TRBV28
CDR3aa: CASTLAGRDGYTF

v_gene: TRBV6-1
CDR3aa: CASSEERTGGYGYTF

v_gene: TRBV9
CDR3aa: CASSAGTSGADTQYF